A selection of T cell receptor beta chains follows, all from one sample in a study of shared clonotypes between healthy human individuals. Profiled with immunoSEQ multiplex PCR; TCRdb holds only in-frame clones, not every one. The profile shows 2 million to 2.5 million clones, under 97% of them singletons. Sequencing was carried out using naive CD4+ T cells sorted from blood. Receptor source: a man between 18 and 29 years old in good health. Both conserved end residues are part of each CDR3. The D gene is left open where the match is weak. Part of the rows lack a size; the others show once, few, many or a class for expanded clones.

14 | TRBJ2-7 | . | . | TRBV10-3 | CAISVGTVSYEQYF | TGTGCCATCAGTGTCGGGACGGTCTCTTACGAGCAGTACTTC
13 | TRBJ1-1 | once | . | TRBV27 | CASSLLGSGVAFF | TGTGCCAGCAGTTTACTCGGTTCGGGCGTAGCTTTCTTT
15 | TRBJ1-6 | . | TRBD1 | TRBV5-4 | CASSQYRQGNSPLHF | TGTGCCAGCAGCCAATACCGACAGGGGAATTCACCCCTCCACTTT
13 | TRBJ1-2 | . | . | TRBV18 | CASSHLDSYGYTF | TGTGCCAGCTCACACCTTGACAGCTATGGCTACACCTTC
13 | TRBJ1-5 | . | . | TRBV4-1 | CASSQGVNQPQHF | TGCGCCAGCAGCCAAGGCGTTAATCAGCCCCAGCATTTT
14 | TRBJ1-5 | . | . | TRBV5-1 | CASSLEGFNQPQHF | TGCGCCAGCAGCTTGGAGGGCTTTAATCAGCCCCAGCATTTT
14 | TRBJ2-7 | . | TRBD1 | TRBV7-9 | CASSNRDSSYEQYF | TGTGCCAGCAGTAACCGGGACAGCTCCTACGAGCAGTACTTC
16 | TRBJ1-1 | . | . | TRBV5-1 | CASSLSFLTGGSEAFF | TGCGCCAGCAGCTTGTCCTTCCTGACAGGTGGGAGTGAAGCTTTCTTT
15 | TRBJ2-7 | . | TRBD1 | TRBV15 | CATSGRDRATYEQYF | TGTGCCACCAGCGGCCGGGACAGGGCTACCTACGAGCAGTACTTC
15 | TRBJ1-4 | . | TRBD1 | TRBV30 | CAWSDRVSTNEKLFF | TGTGCCTGGAGCGACAGGGTTTCAACTAATGAAAAACTGTTTTTT
15 | TRBJ2-5 | . | . | TRBV6-5 | CASTSLVEGGETQYF | TGTGCCAGCACCTCGCTAGTGGAGGGCGGGGAGACCCAGTACTTC
15 | TRBJ1-2 | . | TRBD1 | TRBV5-1 | CASSLADRGNYGYTF | TGCGCCAGCAGCTTGGCGGACAGGGGGAACTATGGCTACACCTTC
14 | TRBJ1-1 | . | . | TRBV10-1 | CASSDSGQNSEAFF | TGCGCCAGCAGTGATTCTGGACAGAACAGTGAAGCTTTCTTT
14 | TRBJ1-6 | . | . | TRBV2 | CASSDEQNNSPLHF | TGTGCCAGCAGTGACGAACAGAATAATTCACCCCTCCACTTT
15 | TRBJ1-4 | once | . | TRBV7-9 | CASSLAGELGEKLFF | TGTGCCAGCAGCTTAGCTGGGGAATTAGGGGAAAAACTGTTTTTT
13 | TRBJ2-1 | once | . | TRBV19 | CASSIPPTHEQFF | TGTGCCAGTAGTATCCCGCCAACGCATGAGCAGTTCTTC
13 | TRBJ1-6 | . | . | TRBV7-2 | CASSLVGSAPLHF | TGTGCCAGCAGCTTAGTCGGCAGCGCACCCCTCCACTTT
13 | TRBJ1-1 | . | . | TRBV9 | CASSVESYTEAFF | TGTGCCAGCAGCGTAGAGAGTTACACTGAAGCTTTCTTT
16 | TRBJ1-2 | . | TRBD1 | TRBV5-1 | CASSYGQGSTNYGYTF | TGCGCCAGCAGTTATGGACAGGGCAGCACTAACTATGGCTACACCTTC
15 | TRBJ1-4 | . | . | TRBV18 | CASSPFNGPNEKLFF | TGTGCCAGCTCACCATTTAACGGCCCTAATGAAAAACTGTTTTTT
16 | TRBJ1-4 | . | . | TRBV18 | CASSPLGVTTNEKLFF | TGTGCCAGCTCACCTCTAGGGGTTACAACTAATGAAAAACTGTTTTTT
13 | TRBJ2-1 | . | . | TRBV7-2 | CASSLGPNNEQFF | TGTGCCAGCAGCTTAGGACCCAACAATGAGCAGTTCTTC
15 | TRBJ1-6 | . | . | TRBV7-2 | CASSFGLVENSPLHF | TGTGCCAGCAGCTTTGGATTGGTCGAAAATTCACCCCTCCACTTT
16 | TRBJ1-5 | few | . | TRBV18 | CASSPPGGNGNQPQHF | TGTGCCAGCTCACCACCAGGAGGGAATGGCAATCAGCCCCAGCATTTT
14 | TRBJ2-3 | . | . | TRBV7-9 | CASSLDTIPETQYF | TGTGCCAGCAGCTTAGACACGATACCCGAAACGCAGTATTTT
13 | TRBJ1-1 | . | . | TRBV9 | CATSQGPNTEAFF | TGTGCCACGTCCCAGGGCCCGAACACTGAAGCTTTCTTT
16 | TRBJ2-1 | once | TRBD1 | TRBV6-6 | CASTWTGGSSYNEQFF | TGTGCCAGCACCTGGACAGGGGGTAGCTCCTACAATGAGCAGTTCTTC
16 | TRBJ1-6 | . | . | TRBV7-2 | CASSLARQGRVSPLHF | TGTGCCAGCAGCTTAGCGCGCCAGGGTCGTGTGTCACCCCTCCACTTT
15 | TRBJ1-6 | . | . | TRBV7-9 | CASSRFGDGNSPLHF | TGTGCCAGCAGCCGGTTTGGGGACGGTAATTCACCCCTCCACTTT
16 | TRBJ1-4 | . | . | TRBV29-1 | CSVSGGRIGTNEKLFF | TGCAGCGTTTCTGGAGGGAGGATAGGAACTAATGAAAAACTGTTTTTT
13 | TRBJ2-3 | . | TRBD2 | TRBV10-1 | CASGGSFEDTQYF | TGCGCCAGCGGCGGGAGTTTCGAGGATACGCAGTATTTT
15 | TRBJ2-7 | . | . | TRBV6-1 | CASSEWSALTYEQYF | TGTGCCAGCAGTGAATGGTCAGCTTTAACCTACGAGCAGTACTTC
16 | TRBJ1-2 | . | . | TRBV6-5 | CASSYGVRGTGYGYTF | TGTGCCAGCAGTTACGGGGTCAGGGGAACAGGCTATGGCTACACCTTC
13 | TRBJ1-5 | . | . | TRBV6-4 | CASSATQGQPQHF | TGTGCCAGCAGTGCCACGCAGGGGCAGCCCCAGCATTTT
16 | TRBJ1-3 | . | TRBD1 | TRBV18 | CASSPPGQLSGNTIYF | TGTGCCAGCTCACCACCGGGACAGCTCTCTGGAAACACCATATATTTT
13 | TRBJ1-1 | . | TRBD1 | TRBV28 | CASSLTGRGDAFF | TGTGCCAGCAGTTTAACCGGCAGGGGGGATGCTTTCTTT
14 | TRBJ2-7 | few | . | TRBV27 | CASSLSRQAYEQYF | TGTGCCAGCAGTTTATCTCGACAGGCCTACGAGCAGTACTTC
15 | TRBJ1-2 | . | . | TRBV5-1 | CASSPTRGSHYGYTF | TGCGCCAGCAGCCCAACAAGGGGGAGTCACTATGGCTACACCTTC
15 | TRBJ2-1 | . | . | TRBV7-2 | CASSLGLLLPDEQFF | TGTGCCAGCAGCTTGGGACTCCTCCTCCCCGATGAGCAGTTCTTC
15 | TRBJ1-5 | . | . | TRBV19 | CASSILQGSNQPQHF | TGTGCCAGTAGTATACTACAGGGCAGCAATCAGCCCCAGCATTTT
13 | TRBJ2-5 | . | TRBD1 | TRBV9 | CASSVGQGETQYF | TGTGCCAGCAGCGTAGGACAGGGGGAGACCCAGTACTTC
14 | TRBJ1-4 | . | . | TRBV5-1 | CASSLGGMGEKLFF | TGCGCCAGCAGCTTGGGAGGGATGGGTGAAAAACTGTTTTTT
15 | TRBJ2-2 | . | . | TRBV2 | CASSEEGAHTGELFF | TGTGCCAGCAGTGAGGAGGGGGCCCACACCGGGGAGCTGTTTTTT
11 | TRBJ1-2 | . | . | TRBV5-8 | CASSLPGGYTF | TGTGCCAGCAGCTTACCGGGCGGCTACACCTTC
14 | TRBJ2-7 | . | . | TRBV10-3 | CAISESQGTGEQYF | TGTGCCATCAGTGAGTCGCAGGGGACGGGAGAGCAGTACTTC
13 | TRBJ1-2 | . | . | TRBV6-5 | CASSPGGSGGYTF | TGTGCCAGCAGTCCTGGGGGCTCGGGTGGCTACACCTTC
16 | TRBJ1-3 | . | . | TRBV18 | CASSPRQTPSGNTIYF | TGTGCCAGCTCACCACGACAAACTCCCTCTGGAAACACCATATATTTT
17 | TRBJ1-2 | . | . | TRBV5-8 | CASSLAHRDRKLYGYTF | TGTGCCAGCAGCTTGGCCCACCGGGACCGGAAACTCTATGGCTACACCTTC
15 | TRBJ1-5 | . | TRBD1 | TRBV2 | CASSQQGGSNQPQHF | TGTGCCAGCAGTCAACAGGGGGGTAGCAATCAGCCCCAGCATTTT
16 | TRBJ2-3 | . | TRBD1 | TRBV28 | CASSAQGVMGTDTQYF | TGTGCCAGCAGTGCCCAGGGGGTAATGGGCACAGATACGCAGTATTTT
14 | TRBJ2-1 | . | . | TRBV25-1 | CASSDLRRLGEQFF | TGTGCCAGCAGTGATTTAAGGAGGCTGGGTGAGCAGTTCTTC
13 | TRBJ1-1 | . | TRBD1 | TRBV9 | CASSTGQRTEAFF | TGTGCCAGCAGCACGGGACAGCGCACTGAAGCTTTCTTT
14 | TRBJ1-6 | . | TRBD1 | TRBV7-2 | CASSRQGPNSPLHF | TGTGCCAGCAGTCGACAGGGGCCGAATTCACCCCTCCACTTT
20 | TRBJ2-7 | once | . | TRBV6-1 | CASSEQDRATGDEAPYEQYF | TGTGCCAGCAGTGAACAGGACAGAGCGACGGGAGATGAGGCGCCCTACGAGCAGTACTTC
15 | TRBJ1-6 | . | TRBD1 | TRBV10-1 | CASTEGADYNSPLHF | TGCGCCAGCACCGAGGGGGCAGATTATAATTCACCCCTCCACTTT
13 | TRBJ2-7 | once | . | TRBV2 | CASSKQGLNEQYF | TGTGCCAGCAGCAAGCAGGGGCTCAACGAGCAGTACTTC